The rows below give T cell receptor beta chains drawn from one sample of a study of blood T cell repertoires in COVID-19. The table came from immunoSEQ multiplex PCR; TCRdb's copy has only in-frame clones and leaves some out. The repertoire includes over 300,000 clones, around 84% of them detected once, and roughly a tenth sits in the top ten. The sequencing sample was made of PBMCs or T cells enriched from blood (not recorded which). These TCRs come from a woman under 30 who had recovered from COVID-19. CDR3s include the opening cysteine and the closing phenylalanine or tryptophan.

v_gene: TRBV4-1; CDR3aa: CASSLSPNEQFF
v_gene: TRBV7-9; CDR3aa: CASSLSGVLSGNTIYF
v_gene: TRBV7-9; CDR3aa: CASSSTGYGQYF
v_gene: TRBV30; CDR3aa: CAWSVRPGREEKLFF
v_gene: TRBV9; CDR3aa: CASSAGTGSRYTF
v_gene: TRBV10-3; CDR3aa: CAISDRTGGLGETQYF
v_gene: TRBV12-5; CDR3aa: CASGLDPPVTGTGELFF
v_gene: TRBV7-9; CDR3aa: CASSLGGLGQPQHF
v_gene: TRBV4-1; CDR3aa: CASSRYHRDSPSYTF
v_gene: TRBV6-5; CDR3aa: CASSYTAGGGQPQHF
v_gene: TRBV7-9; CDR3aa: CASSFPPPSGRFTKETQYF
v_gene: TRBV7-9; CDR3aa: CASSPGGSSYEQYF
v_gene: TRBV19; CDR3aa: CASGQGPNTEAFF
v_gene: TRBV4-1; CDR3aa: CASSQAAGIVDTEQFF
v_gene: TRBV9; CDR3aa: CASSVGNLRQGAGGYTF
v_gene: TRBV5-1; CDR3aa: CASSSGLPLSGNTIYF
v_gene: TRBV30; CDR3aa: CAWSESGWVGYTF
v_gene: TRBV27; CDR3aa: CASSPGTSGGVEQFF
v_gene: TRBV30; CDR3aa: CAWDLAGGTDTQYF
v_gene: TRBV7-2; CDR3aa: CASSRTGYTEAFF
v_gene: TRBV5-1; CDR3aa: CASSWGYTVGRGSPLHF
v_gene: TRBV5-1; CDR3aa: CASSLGLFYEQYF
v_gene: TRBV5-8; CDR3aa: CASSLGTANNSPLHF
v_gene: TRBV29-1; CDR3aa: CSVARAGIGYGYTF
v_gene: TRBV5-1; CDR3aa: CASSGGNLASVREAQYF